This T cell receptor beta chain comes out of a study of T cell responses to AZD1222 COVID-19 vaccine. From germline, CDR1 is SGDLS and CDR2 YYNGEE. CDR3 length: 13 residues. V lost 0 bases, J lost 6 bases, and 10 bases lay in between. Only in-frame clones appear in the TCRdb table, and some are missing; sequencing was by immunoSEQ multiplex PCR. The sample holds some 100,000 clones, over 75% seen once. This rearrangement joins TRBV9 to TRBJ2-7; tentative D call: TRBD2 (5 bases). Sequenced here: peripheral blood, sampled on day 0 of AZD1222 vaccination. The receptor was isolated from an adult in good health. This CDR3 reads CASSVVPGGEQYF. DNA for the CDR3: TGTGCCAGCAGCGTAGTTCCAGGAGGCGAGCAGTACTTC.